What follows are 11 T cell receptor beta chains derived from one specimen sequenced in a study of technical replicates of blood from four donors. Measured with immunoSEQ multiplex PCR; TCRdb has only the in-frame clones, and not every one. The sample has about 71,000 clones; approximately 97% are singletons. Sequencing input: T cells isolated from PBMCs. These TCRs come from a human donor in good health.

This rearrangement joins TRBV7-9 to TRBJ2-3; the D gene is possibly TRBD2 (5 bases). Trimming stripped 2 bases from V and 3 bases from J, with 9 bases between. This CDR3 is built from 14 residues. From germline, CDR1 is SEHNR and CDR2 FQNEAQ (reference sequence). CDR3 protein: CASSLLGGTDTQYF. The CDR3 DNA sequence: TGTGCCAGCAGCTTACTGGGCGGGACAGATACGCAGTATTTT. Supplemented by reference TRBV7-9 and TRBJ2-3, the full variable domain reads DTGVSQNPRHKITKRGQNVTFRCDPISEHNRLYWYRQTLGQGPEFLTYFQNEAQLEKSRLLSDRFSAERPKGSFSTLEIQRTEQGDSAMYLCASSLLGGTDTQYFGPGTRLTVL.

The V gene is TRBV4-2, the J gene TRBJ2-7; 7 positions match TRBD1. V trimming: 0 bases; J trimming: 3 bases; junction bases outside the gene matches: 14. CDR1 and CDR2 from the germline V gene are LGHNA and YNFKEQ. The CDR3 is 18 residues long. CDR3 protein: CASSQEGTIGGPYYEQYF. The CDR3 bases are TGTGCCAGCAGCCAAGAGGGTACTATAGGGGGCCCCTACTACGAGCAGTACTTC.

The chain joins TRBV6-5 to TRBJ2-7, with 9 bases matching TRBD1. V shed 4 bases, J shed 5 bases, and the junction held 6 bases outside the gene matches. The germline V gene has CDR1 MNHEY and CDR2 SVGAGI. This CDR3 region has 14 residues. The CDR3 sequence: CASSFGTGLDEQYF. CDR3 nucleotide sequence: TGTGCCAGCAGTTTCGGGACAGGGCTCGACGAGCAGTACTTC.

The V call is TRBV6-5, the J call TRBJ1-2; D is perhaps TRBD1 (6 bases). Germline CDR1 reads MNHEY; CDR2 reads SVGAGI. V dropped 6 bases and J dropped 8 bases, with 22 bases sitting between them. This CDR3 is built from 15 residues. The CDR3 DNA reads TGTGCCAGCAGGGGTAACAGGGAACTATGGGGAGGCTACACCTTC. As protein: CASRGNRELWGGYTF.

The V gene is TRBV5-4, the J gene TRBJ1-1; D possibly corresponds to TRBD1 (6 bases). V was clipped by 2 bases and J by 3 bases, with 14 bases between them. CDR3 length: 15 residues. CDR1 and CDR2 (germline): SGHNT, YYREEE (reference sequence). This CDR3 is CASSFQGLADTEAFF. CDR3 DNA: TGTGCCAGCAGCTTTCAGGGGCTGGCGGACACTGAAGCTTTCTTT.

This rearrangement joins TRBV11-2 to TRBJ2-7, with D perhaps TRBD1 (5 bases). The germline V gene has CDR1 SGHAT and CDR2 FQNNGV. V was shortened by 11 bases and J by 2 bases, with 13 bases between the two germline ends. The CDR3 sequence is 12 residues long. CDR3 loop: CAAGQGTYEQYF. In DNA form, the CDR3 reads TGTGCCGCCGGGCAGGGTACCTACGAGCAGTACTTC.

The chain joins TRBV11-3 to TRBJ2-1, with D hard to call. The germline CDR1 and CDR2 sequences are SGHNT and YENEEA. V lost 1 base, J lost 11 bases, and 15 bases lay in between. This CDR3 spans 14 amino acids. CDR3 sequence reads: CASSLGSFVTQQFF. CDR3 bases: TGTGCCAGCAGCTTAGGCAGTTTTGTGACTCAGCAGTTCTTC.

The sample holds one count of this clone. This sequence joins TRBV10-2 and TRBJ1-5, with 9 positions matching TRBD1. Trimming cost V 6 bases and J 2 bases; bases outside gene matches: 8. This CDR3 comprises 16 residues. CDR1 and CDR2 from the germline V gene are WSHSY and SAAADI. Here the CDR3 DNA reads TGCGCCAGCAGAGCCGGGACAGGGAGAGGCAATCAGCCCCAGCATTTT. Translated, it gives CASRAGTGRGNQPQHF.

V gene TRBV4-1 combines with J gene TRBJ2-1, with TRBD1 identical over 7 bases. The CDR3 sequence is 14 residues long. Germline V lookup: CDR1 MGHRA, CDR2 YSYEKL. Trimming at V came to 1 base and at J to 7 bases, leaving 4 bases not matched to a gene. The CDR3 nucleotides read TGCGCCAGCAGCCAAGTAACCAGGGGGAATGAGCAGTTCTTC. Its protein is CASSQVTRGNEQFF.

The V and J genes are TRBV28 and TRBJ1-5; D ambiguous. The V end lost 6 bases, the J end lost 6 bases, and 12 bases lay between the germline ends. CDR3 size: 13 residues. The germline gives CDR1 MDHEN, CDR2 SYDVKM. The CDR3 loop is CASRASPGQPQHF. The CDR3 nucleotides are TGTGCCAGCAGAGCCTCCCCAGGTCAGCCCCAGCATTTT.

This clone appeared once. The rearrangement links TRBV5-6 to TRBJ2-7; TRBD2 matches at 11 bases. The V gene's germline CDR1 is SGHDT and CDR2 YYEEEE. Trimming cost V 4 bases and J 7 bases; bases outside gene matches: 10. The CDR3 is 15 amino acids. This CDR3 is CASSRVAGGPNEQYF. The CDR3 DNA sequence: TGTGCCAGCAGCAGAGTAGCGGGAGGGCCTAATGAGCAGTACTTC.